The rows below give T cell receptor beta chains drawn from one sample of a study of Graves' ophthalmopathy and Graves' hyperthyroidism. From the multiplex PCR reads, TCRdb called clonotypes with MiXCR, one entry per CDR3 protein. The data hold a few hundred thousand distinct CDR3 sequences, with roughly 15% observed a single time. Sequencing was carried out using peripheral blood. The receptor set was obtained from a woman between 18 and 30 years old with stable Graves' hyperthyroidism. The CDR3 runs from the conserved cysteine through the conserved F or W. The order of the fields is V gene, J gene, D gene, CDR3 length, clone size, CDR3 protein, CDR3 DNA. A D gene is named only where the DNA matches it firmly. Not all rows give a size; the values are once, few, many and, for expanded clones, a class.

V: TRBV2; J: TRBJ2-7; D: .; length: 14; size: many; CDR3: CASSEVQILYEQYF; DNA: TGTGCCAGCAGTGAGGTACAGATTTTGTACGAGCAGTACTTC
V: TRBV12-3/TRBV12-4; J: TRBJ1-2; D: .; length: 12; size: many; CDR3: CASSPFNYGYTF; DNA: TGTGCCAGCAGCCCATTTAACTATGGCTACACCTTC
V: TRBV6-1; J: TRBJ1-2; D: .; length: 16; size: .; CDR3: CASSVRAGAINYGYTF; DNA: TGTGCCAGCAGTGTAAGGGCAGGAGCCATCAACTATGGCTACACCTTC
V: TRBV2; J: TRBJ1-1; D: .; length: 11; size: .; CDR3: CASHHNTEAFF; DNA: TGTGCCAGCCACCACAACACTGAAGCTTTCTTT
V: TRBV3-1; J: TRBJ2-4; D: .; length: 13; size: .; CDR3: CASSQFRWGIKYF; DNA: TGTGCCAGCAGCCAATTTCGCTGGGGCATTAAGTACTTC
V: TRBV2; J: TRBJ2-5; D: .; length: 13; size: many; CDR3: CASSEGAEETQYF; DNA: TGTGCCAGCAGTGAGGGGGCGGAAGAGACCCAGTACTTC
V: TRBV28; J: TRBJ1-1; D: .; length: 15; size: many; CDR3: CASSLLVDVNTEAFF; DNA: TGTGCCAGCAGCCTTTTGGTAGACGTGAACACTGAAGCTTTCTTT
V: TRBV12-3/TRBV12-4; J: TRBJ2-7; D: TRBD2; length: 17; size: .; CDR3: CASRGVSAGEGIYEQYF; DNA: TGTGCCAGCAGAGGGGTATCGGCGGGAGAGGGGATCTACGAGCAGTACTTC
V: TRBV6-4; J: TRBJ1-3; D: TRBD1; length: 19; size: many; CDR3: CASSRATGTGAVSGNTIYF; DNA: TGTGCCAGCAGTCGAGCTACCGGGACAGGGGCCGTCTCTGGAAACACCATATATTTT
V: TRBV19; J: TRBJ2-5; D: .; length: 15; size: many; CDR3: CASSSQQLYQETQYF; DNA: TGTGCCAGTAGTTCCCAACAGCTGTACCAAGAGACCCAGTACTTC
V: TRBV12-3/TRBV12-4; J: TRBJ1-2; D: .; length: 12; size: .; CDR3: CASRPAYYGYTF; DNA: TGTGCCAGCAGGCCCGCTTACTATGGCTACACCTTC
V: TRBV7-2; J: TRBJ2-5; D: .; length: 15; size: many; CDR3: CASSLAGLGGETQYF; DNA: TGTGCCAGCAGCTTAGCGGGCCTCGGGGGAGAGACCCAGTACTTC
V: TRBV18; J: TRBJ1-1; D: .; length: 15; size: few; CDR3: CASSPGRSTRGEAFF; DNA: TGTGCCAGCTCACCAGGCAGGAGCACCCGGGGTGAAGCTTTCTTT
V: TRBV25-1; J: TRBJ1-5; D: .; length: 14; size: many; CDR3: CASSEIGPNQPQHF; DNA: TGTGCCAGCAGTGAAATTGGCCCCAATCAGCCCCAGCATTTT
V: TRBV6-2/TRBV6-3; J: TRBJ2-2; D: TRBD2; length: 18; size: many; CDR3: CASSGLAPTIANTGELFF; DNA: TGTGCCAGCAGCGGACTAGCGCCCACAATAGCGAACACCGGGGAGCTGTTTTTT
V: TRBV9; J: TRBJ1-2; D: TRBD1; length: 15; size: .; CDR3: CASSEEFGRGNGYTF; DNA: TGTGCCAGCAGCGAGGAGTTCGGCAGGGGGAATGGCTACACCTTC
V: TRBV6-2/TRBV6-3; J: TRBJ1-2; D: TRBD1; length: 17; size: many; CDR3: CASSSYRTGMLHYGYTF; DNA: TGTGCCAGCAGCTCCTACAGGACAGGGATGCTTCACTATGGCTACACCTTC
V: TRBV5-5; J: TRBJ1-5; D: TRBD1; length: 15; size: .; CDR3: CASSFWDRGNQPQHF; DNA: TGTGCCAGCAGCTTCTGGGACAGGGGGAATCAGCCCCAGCATTTT
V: TRBV12-3/TRBV12-4; J: TRBJ2-5; D: .; length: 13; size: many; CDR3: CASSKTGQETQYF; DNA: TGTGCCAGCAGTAAGACAGGTCAAGAGACCCAGTACTTC
V: TRBV29-1; J: TRBJ1-1; D: TRBD1; length: 15; size: many; CDR3: CSVEGWDSANTEAFF; DNA: TGCAGCGTTGAAGGCTGGGACAGCGCGAACACTGAAGCTTTCTTT
V: TRBV5-1; J: TRBJ2-4; D: .; length: 16; size: many; CDR3: CASSLDSYPAKNIQYF; DNA: TGCGCCAGCAGCTTGGATTCCTATCCAGCCAAAAACATTCAGTACTTC
V: TRBV27; J: TRBJ2-7; D: TRBD1; length: 16; size: many; CDR3: CASTPDRGLSLSEQYF; DNA: TGTGCCAGCACCCCTGACAGGGGGCTGTCCCTCTCCGAGCAGTACTTC
V: TRBV20-1; J: TRBJ1-5; D: .; length: 14; size: many; CDR3: CSARFWGANQPQHF; DNA: TGCAGTGCTAGATTCTGGGGGGCCAATCAGCCCCAGCATTTT
V: TRBV2; J: TRBJ1-6; D: .; length: 15; size: many; CDR3: CASSEGYLANSPLHF; DNA: TGTGCCAGCAGTGAAGGGTATCTGGCGAATTCACCCCTCCACTTT
V: TRBV9; J: TRBJ2-2; D: .; length: 16; size: many; CDR3: CASSVAGAGVTGELFF; DNA: TGTGCCAGCAGCGTGGCGGGCGCGGGTGTTACCGGGGAGCTGTTTTTT
V: TRBV28; J: TRBJ2-7; D: TRBD1; length: 14; size: many; CDR3: CASRGQGGRYEQYF; DNA: TGTGCCAGCAGGGGACAGGGAGGAAGGTACGAGCAGTACTTC
V: TRBV12-3/TRBV12-4; J: TRBJ2-7; D: TRBD1; length: 15; size: many; CDR3: CASNPPGQPTYEQYF; DNA: TGTGCCAGCAACCCTCCGGGACAGCCTACCTACGAGCAGTACTTC
V: TRBV15; J: TRBJ2-2; D: .; length: 16; size: .; CDR3: CATSREVGLNTGELFF; DNA: TGTGCCACCAGCAGAGAAGTGGGCTTGAACACCGGGGAGCTGTTTTTT
V: TRBV7-9; J: TRBJ1-2; D: .; length: 14; size: many; CDR3: CASSSQIRNYGYTF; DNA: TGTGCCAGCAGCTCTCAGATCAGAAACTATGGCTACACCTTC
V: TRBV15; J: TRBJ2-7; D: TRBD2; length: 16; size: .; CDR3: CATSRSRGVTSHEQYF; DNA: TGTGCCACCAGCAGATCCCGGGGGGTGACGAGTCACGAGCAGTACTTC
V: TRBV5-1; J: TRBJ2-7; D: TRBD1; length: 15; size: many; CDR3: CASSSDGQGFYEQYF; DNA: TGCGCCAGCAGCTCCGACGGACAGGGGTTCTACGAGCAGTACTTC
V: TRBV5-6; J: TRBJ2-4; D: .; length: 16; size: .; CDR3: CASTASGQVEKNIQYF; DNA: TGTGCCAGCACCGCCTCGGGGCAGGTGGAGAAAAACATTCAGTACTTC
V: TRBV6-5; J: TRBJ1-2; D: TRBD1; length: 13; size: many; CDR3: CASTQGAHYGYTF; DNA: TGTGCCAGCACCCAGGGGGCGCATTATGGCTACACCTTC
V: TRBV27; J: TRBJ1-1; D: .; length: 13; size: many; CDR3: CASTTREGTEAFF; DNA: TGTGCCAGCACAACCAGGGAGGGCACTGAAGCTTTCTTT
V: TRBV5-1; J: TRBJ1-1; D: TRBD1; length: 15; size: few; CDR3: CASSGTGTVNTEAFF; DNA: TGCGCCAGCAGCGGGACCGGGACAGTGAACACTGAAGCTTTCTTT
V: TRBV28; J: TRBJ1-2; D: .; length: 13; size: many; CDR3: CAVRLLQGNGYTF; DNA: TGTGCCGTCCGTTTGTTGCAGGGGAATGGCTACACCTTC
V: TRBV7-4; J: TRBJ2-4; D: .; length: 19; size: few; CDR3: CASSLAPPSGVGTKNIKYF; DNA: TGTGCCAGCAGCTTAGCCCCCCCTTCAGGGGTGGGGACCAAAAACATTAAGTACTTC
V: TRBV6-1; J: TRBJ1-1; D: .; length: 14; size: many; CDR3: CASRQQGGNTEAFF; DNA: TGTGCCAGCAGACAACAGGGCGGGAACACTGAAGCTTTCTTT
V: TRBV6-2/TRBV6-3; J: TRBJ1-5; D: .; length: 15; size: many; CDR3: CSSSSHTAFYQPQHF; DNA: TGTTCCAGCAGTTCCCACACGGCCTTCTATCAGCCCCAGCATTTT
V: TRBV5-1; J: TRBJ2-5; D: .; length: 15; size: few; CDR3: CASSSGTLYQETQYF; DNA: TGCGCCAGCAGCTCCGGGACTTTGTACCAAGAGACCCAGTACTTC
V: TRBV19; J: TRBJ1-2; D: .; length: 13; size: many; CDR3: CASSGRDDYGYTF; DNA: TGTGCCAGTAGTGGCAGGGACGACTATGGCTACACCTTC
V: TRBV3-1; J: TRBJ1-3; D: .; length: 17; size: few; CDR3: CASSQDSRTSDGNTIYF; DNA: TGTGCCAGCAGCCAAGATTCCAGGACGTCGGACGGAAACACCATATATTTT
V: TRBV24-1; J: TRBJ1-6; D: .; length: 12; size: many; CDR3: CATSDGRSPLHF; DNA: TGTGCCACCAGTGATGGACGGTCACCCCTCCACTTT
V: TRBV12-3/TRBV12-4; J: TRBJ2-3; D: .; length: 12; size: few; CDR3: CASSLVGDTQYF; DNA: TGTGCCAGCAGTTTAGTCGGTGATACGCAGTATTTT
V: TRBV4-1; J: TRBJ2-2; D: TRBD1; length: 17; size: many; CDR3: CASSQATGGLRTGELFF; DNA: TGCGCCAGCAGCCAAGCGACAGGGGGCTTACGGACCGGGGAGCTGTTTTTT
V: TRBV19; J: TRBJ2-2; D: TRBD1; length: 14; size: many; CDR3: CASSGQGYTGELFF; DNA: TGTGCCAGTTCGGGACAGGGGTACACCGGGGAGCTGTTTTTT
V: TRBV11-2; J: TRBJ2-5; D: TRBD2; length: 15; size: .; CDR3: CASSFLAGLEDTQYF; DNA: TGTGCCAGCAGCTTCCTAGCGGGGTTAGAAGACACCCAGTACTTC
V: TRBV19; J: TRBJ1-3; D: .; length: 14; size: .; CDR3: CASSYGRSGNTIYF; DNA: TGTGCCAGTAGTTATGGGAGATCTGGAAACACCATATATTTT
V: TRBV29-1; J: TRBJ2-7; D: TRBD1; length: 11; size: .; CDR3: CSGDRGYEQYF; DNA: TGCAGCGGGGACAGGGGTTACGAGCAGTACTTC
V: TRBV7-2; J: TRBJ2-7; D: .; length: 12; size: few; CDR3: CASYRSLYEQYF; DNA: TGTGCCAGCTATAGGTCTCTTTACGAGCAGTACTTC
V: TRBV12-3/TRBV12-4; J: TRBJ1-3; D: .; length: 13; size: many; CDR3: CASSFPVRNTIYF; DNA: TGTGCCAGCAGTTTCCCCGTGAGAAACACCATATATTTT
V: TRBV7-2; J: TRBJ2-7; D: .; length: 17; size: .; CDR3: CASSLAYAGRNSYEQYF; DNA: TGTGCCAGCAGCTTAGCGTACGCGGGTCGTAACTCCTACGAGCAGTACTTC
V: TRBV12-3/TRBV12-4; J: TRBJ2-7; D: TRBD1; length: 15; size: many; CDR3: CAGSHRTGLTYEQYF; DNA: TGTGCCGGCAGTCACAGGACAGGGCTTACCTACGAGCAGTACTTC
V: TRBV7-3; J: TRBJ2-5; D: TRBD2; length: 16; size: many; CDR3: CASSSGTSGGAETQYF; DNA: TGTGCCAGCAGCTCCGGGACTAGCGGGGGGGCGGAGACCCAGTACTTC
V: TRBV7-2; J: TRBJ2-5; D: .; length: 14; size: .; CDR3: CASSFGLAQETQYF; DNA: TGTGCCAGCAGCTTCGGACTGGCCCAAGAGACCCAGTACTTC
V: TRBV20-1; J: TRBJ2-5; D: .; length: 13; size: many; CDR3: CSAREDDVETQYF; DNA: TGCAGTGCTAGAGAGGACGATGTGGAGACCCAGTACTTC
V: TRBV5-6; J: TRBJ2-7; D: TRBD1; length: 15; size: many; CDR3: CASSLTTGVTYEQYF; DNA: TGTGCCAGCAGCTTGACGACAGGGGTTACATACGAGCAGTACTTC
V: TRBV19; J: TRBJ2-2; D: .; length: 13; size: many; CDR3: CASSIGNTGELFF; DNA: TGTGCCAGTAGTATTGGTAACACCGGGGAGCTGTTTTTT